The 3 T cell receptor beta chains given below trace back to one sample, sequenced in a study of blood T cell repertoires in COVID-19. The assay was immunoSEQ multiplex PCR, and TCRdb's table has in-frame clones only and misses some. The table shows over 45,000 clones, with 83% occurring only once. The sequenced sample consisted of peripheral blood. Receptors originate from a woman between 55 and 75 years old with acute or convalescent COVID-19.

V usage is TRBV18 and J usage is TRBJ2-6, with 8 positions matching TRBD1. V was pared by 5 bases and J by 4 bases, with 7 bases of the junction left unmatched. The CDR3 consists of 16 residues. Per germline, CDR1 KGHSH and CDR2 LQKENI. The chain's CDR3 is CASSAGQGHGANVLTF. For the CDR3, the DNA is TGTGCCAGCTCAGCTGGACAGGGCCACGGGGCCAACGTCCTGACTTTC. Based on the CDR3 plus reference TRBV18 and TRBJ2-6, the full variable domain is NAGVMQNPRHLVRRRGQEARLRCSPMKGHSHVYWYRQLPEEGLKFMVYLQKENIIDESGMPKERFSAEFPKEGPSILRIQQVVRGDSAAYFCASSAGQGHGANVLTFGAGSRLTVL.

The J gene is TRBJ1-1, the V gene TRBV5-6; unclear D gene. V was clipped by 1 base and J by 1 base, with 14 bases between them. CDR3 size: 16 residues. Germline V gene data show CDR1 as SGHDT and CDR2 as YYEEEE. Here the CDR3 DNA reads TGTGCCAGCAGCTTGCGTGGGCTTCGATCGAACACTGAAGCTTTCTTT. As protein: CASSLRGLRSNTEAFF.

The chain couples TRBV7-9 to TRBJ1-2, with D perhaps TRBD1 (5 bases). V lost 2 bases to trimming and J lost 7 bases, with 11 bases between them. The length of the CDR3 is 13 residues. CDR1 SEHNR and CDR2 FQNEAQ come from the germline V gene (reference sequence). CDR3 bases: TGTGCCAGCAGCTTACAAGGGGCGTCTGGCTACACCTTC. As protein: CASSLQGASGYTF.